This T cell receptor (beta chain) was recorded in a study of T cell repertoires in cytomegalovirus infection. For the study at large: An indication of both CMV infection and matching HLA type came from public TCR beta signatures. Study observations and caveats: Frequencies of public TCR beta families were cumulated, and this identified carriers of CMV plus the relevant HLA. Dominating the ex vivo response were HLA-C-restricted CMV-specific TCR beta clonotypes.

One entry per CDR3 protein results from TCRdb running MiXCR on the reads. The sample consists of a few hundred thousand distinct CDR3 sequences, around a sixth of them appearing once. This clonotype was detected many times. The antigen is not known. The CDR3 consists of 15 residues. Trimming took off 0 bases at V and 2 bases at J, with 11 bases between the two ends. Germline V gene sequence: CDR1 ENHRY, CDR2 SYGVKD. V is TRBV10-3 and J is TRBJ2-7; D is ambiguous. This receptor was taken from a human donor in good health (CMV status not recorded). Some clones in this sample may be carry-over from other donors' samples. Source material: PBMCs. This chain's CDR3 is CAISESMARAYEQYF. The DNA for the CDR3 is TGTGCCATCAGTGAGTCGATGGCCCGAGCCTACGAGCAGTACTTC.